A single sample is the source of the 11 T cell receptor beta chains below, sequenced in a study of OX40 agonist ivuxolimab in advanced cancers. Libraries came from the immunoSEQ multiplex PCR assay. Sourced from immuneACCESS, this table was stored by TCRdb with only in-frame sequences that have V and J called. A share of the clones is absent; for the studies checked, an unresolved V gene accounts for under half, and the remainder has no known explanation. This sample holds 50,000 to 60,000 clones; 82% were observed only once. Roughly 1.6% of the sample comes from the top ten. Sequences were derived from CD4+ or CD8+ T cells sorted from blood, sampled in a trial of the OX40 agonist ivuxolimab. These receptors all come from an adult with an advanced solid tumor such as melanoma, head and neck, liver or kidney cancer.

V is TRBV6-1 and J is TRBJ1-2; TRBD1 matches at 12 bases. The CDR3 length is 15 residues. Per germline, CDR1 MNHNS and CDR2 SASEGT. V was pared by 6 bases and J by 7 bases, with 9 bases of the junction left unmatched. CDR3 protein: CASRAPGQGASGYTF. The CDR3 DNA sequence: TGTGCCAGCAGAGCTCCGGGACAGGGGGCGTCTGGCTACACCTTC.

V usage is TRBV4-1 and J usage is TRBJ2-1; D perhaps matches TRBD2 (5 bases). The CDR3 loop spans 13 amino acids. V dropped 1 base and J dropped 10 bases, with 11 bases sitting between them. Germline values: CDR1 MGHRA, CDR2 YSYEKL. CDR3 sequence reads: CASSQGTGREQFF. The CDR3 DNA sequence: TGCGCCAGCAGCCAAGGCACGGGGAGAGAGCAGTTCTTC.

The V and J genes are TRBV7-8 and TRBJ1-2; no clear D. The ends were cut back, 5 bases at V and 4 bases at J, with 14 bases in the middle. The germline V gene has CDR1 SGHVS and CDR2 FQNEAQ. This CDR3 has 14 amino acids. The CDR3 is CASSIQTDPYGYTF. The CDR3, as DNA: TGTGCCAGCAGCATCCAGACGGACCCCTATGGCTACACCTTC.

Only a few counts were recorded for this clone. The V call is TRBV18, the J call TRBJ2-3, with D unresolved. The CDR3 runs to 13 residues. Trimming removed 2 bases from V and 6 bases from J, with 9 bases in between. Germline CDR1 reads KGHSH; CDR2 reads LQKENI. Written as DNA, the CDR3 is TGTGCCAGCTCACCAGTCCGGCTTGATACGCAGTATTTT. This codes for CASSPVRLDTQYF.

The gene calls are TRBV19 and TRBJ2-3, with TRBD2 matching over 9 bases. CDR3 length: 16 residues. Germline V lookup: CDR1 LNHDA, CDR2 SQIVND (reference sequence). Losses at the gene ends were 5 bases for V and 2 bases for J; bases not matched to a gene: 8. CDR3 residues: CASSPDSGSPTDTQYF. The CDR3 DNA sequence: TGTGCCAGTAGTCCCGATAGCGGGAGCCCCACAGATACGCAGTATTTT. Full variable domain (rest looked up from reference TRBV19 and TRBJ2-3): DGGITQSPKYLFRKEGQNVTLSCEQNLNHDAMYWYRQDPGQGLRLIYYSQIVNDFQKGDIAEGYSVSREKKESFPLTVTSAQKNPTAFYLCASSPDSGSPTDTQYFGPGTRLTVL.

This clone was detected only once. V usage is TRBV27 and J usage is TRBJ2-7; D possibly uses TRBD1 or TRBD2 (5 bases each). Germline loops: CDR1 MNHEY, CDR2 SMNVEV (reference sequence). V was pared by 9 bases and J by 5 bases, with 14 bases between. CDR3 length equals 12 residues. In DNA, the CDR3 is TGTGCCAGTTGGGACCCAGCGCACGAGCAGTACTTC. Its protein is CASWDPAHEQYF.

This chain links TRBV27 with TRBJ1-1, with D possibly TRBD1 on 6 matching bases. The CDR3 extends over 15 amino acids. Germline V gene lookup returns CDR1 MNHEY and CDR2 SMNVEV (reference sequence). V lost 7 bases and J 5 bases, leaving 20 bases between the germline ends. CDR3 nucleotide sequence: TGTGCCAGCAAAGGATGGTCTGGGGGGCGGACTGAAGCTTTCTTT. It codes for CASKGWSGGRTEAFF.

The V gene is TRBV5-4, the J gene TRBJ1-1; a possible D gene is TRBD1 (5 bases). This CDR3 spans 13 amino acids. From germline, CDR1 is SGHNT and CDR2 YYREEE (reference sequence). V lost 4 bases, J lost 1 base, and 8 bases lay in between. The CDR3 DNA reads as TGTGCCAGCAGCGCGGGACCGAACACTGAAGCTTTCTTT. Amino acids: CASSAGPNTEAFF. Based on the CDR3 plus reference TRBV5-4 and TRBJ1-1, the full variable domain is ETGVTQSPTHLIKTRGQQVTLRCSSQSGHNTVSWYQQALGQGPQFIFQYYREEENGRGNFPPRFSGLQFPNYSSELNVNALELDDSALYLCASSAGPNTEAFFGQGTRLTVV.

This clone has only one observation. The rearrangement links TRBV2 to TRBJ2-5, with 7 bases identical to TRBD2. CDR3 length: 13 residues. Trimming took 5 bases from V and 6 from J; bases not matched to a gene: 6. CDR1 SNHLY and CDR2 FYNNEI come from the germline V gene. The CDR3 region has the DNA TGTGCCAGCAGTATGGGAGGGAGGCAGACCCAGTACTTC. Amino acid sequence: CASSMGGRQTQYF.

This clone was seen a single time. The CDR3 loop is CASSTLAGGSYEQYF. The CDR3 nucleotides read TGTGCCAGCAGCACATTAGCGGGGGGGAGCTACGAGCAGTACTTC. The V and J genes are TRBV5-5 and TRBJ2-7, with 11 bases matching TRBD2. The CDR3 length is 15 residues. Trimming removed 4 bases from V and 3 bases from J; junction bases left unmatched: 6. CDR1 is SGHKS and CDR2 is YYEKEE in the germline V gene (reference sequence).

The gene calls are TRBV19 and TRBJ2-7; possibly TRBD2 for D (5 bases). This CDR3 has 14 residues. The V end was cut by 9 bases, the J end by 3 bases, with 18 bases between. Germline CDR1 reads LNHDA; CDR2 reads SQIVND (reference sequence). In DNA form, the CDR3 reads TGTGCCAGCCGACCCCGGGGTTCCGGCTACGAGCAGTACTTC. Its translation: CASRPRGSGYEQYF. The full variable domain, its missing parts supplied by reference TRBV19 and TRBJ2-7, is DGGITQSPKYLFRKEGQNVTLSCEQNLNHDAMYWYRQDPGQGLRLIYYSQIVNDFQKGDIAEGYSVSREKKESFPLTVTSAQKNPTAFYLCASRPRGSGYEQYFGPGTRLTVT.